A selection of T cell receptor beta chains follows, all from one sample in a study of T-cell reconstitution after alpha-beta-depleted transplantation in children. Using its own MiXCR run on the PCR reads, TCRdb lists one record per CDR3 protein. The sample records 450,000 to 600,000 distinct CDR3 sequences, approximately 12% being singletons. The sequencing here drew on PBMCs, mostly from graft donor cells, taken 360 days after TCRalphabeta/CD19-depleted stem cell transplant. These TCRs come from a male patient younger than 18 who had a stem cell transplant for acute myeloid leukemia, so the T cells may come from the graft donor. The CDR3 runs from the conserved cysteine through the conserved F or W.

J: TRBJ2-7; V: TRBV7-2; CDR3: CASSPVGSGRSSYEQYF
J: TRBJ1-3; V: TRBV25-1; CDR3: CASASYSGNTIYF
J: TRBJ2-1; V: TRBV15; CDR3: CATRPLRASQNNEQFF
J: TRBJ2-3; V: TRBV19; CDR3: CASSILPTDTQYF
J: TRBJ2-7; V: TRBV4-3; CDR3: CASSQGSGKVEQYF
J: TRBJ2-3; V: TRBV5-1; CDR3: CASSLELTPDTQYF
J: TRBJ2-3; V: TRBV28; CDR3: CASSGYTSFTDTQYF
J: TRBJ1-2; V: TRBV11-2; CDR3: CASSLYGRPGSVGYGYTF
J: TRBJ2-3; V: TRBV12-5; CDR3: CASGLAAVTDTQYF
J: TRBJ1-5; V: TRBV7-9; CDR3: CASSLGSGQPQHF
J: TRBJ2-3; V: TRBV11-3; CDR3: CASSGLAGVDATQYF
J: TRBJ2-6; V: TRBV20-1; CDR3: CSAREIQRLSGANVLTF
J: TRBJ1-2; V: TRBV6-4; CDR3: CASPGGGSNYGYTF
J: TRBJ2-3; V: TRBV20-1; CDR3: CSAGTSGLDTQYF
J: TRBJ1-5; V: TRBV6-1; CDR3: CASSGGQGHSNQPQHF
J: TRBJ2-7; V: TRBV19; CDR3: CASSIISGISYEQYF
J: TRBJ2-7; V: TRBV7-3; CDR3: CASSPEVGSYEQYF
J: TRBJ2-1; V: TRBV20-1; CDR3: CSAVHSGGAYNEQFF
J: TRBJ2-7; V: TRBV12-3/TRBV12-4; CDR3: CASSSGTGLEQYF
J: TRBJ2-1; V: TRBV29-1; CDR3: CSVNRGLEQFF
J: TRBJ2-3; V: TRBV29-1; CDR3: CSVHHTSTSTDTQYF
J: TRBJ2-1; V: TRBV6-2/TRBV6-3; CDR3: CASSYRQTPYNEQFF
J: TRBJ2-1; V: TRBV7-8; CDR3: CASSPFGPHNEQFF
J: TRBJ2-3; V: TRBV12-3/TRBV12-4; CDR3: CASGLGQSSDTQYF
J: TRBJ2-1; V: TRBV5-1; CDR3: CASSFYRLAGHNEQFF
J: TRBJ2-1; V: TRBV29-1; CDR3: CSVEWVNEQFF
J: TRBJ2-1; V: TRBV7-2; CDR3: CASTGDSYYNEQFF
J: TRBJ2-1; V: TRBV20-1; CDR3: CSATPGLRNEQFF
J: TRBJ1-2; V: TRBV15; CDR3: CATSRESGSNYGYTF
J: TRBJ2-5; V: TRBV10-3; CDR3: CAIMGGPQETQYF
J: TRBJ1-1; V: TRBV28; CDR3: CASNQGGTPTEAFF
J: TRBJ2-1; V: TRBV20-1; CDR3: CSARGIYNEQFF
J: TRBJ2-7; V: TRBV20-1; CDR3: CSARDLVAGGREQYF
J: TRBJ2-5; V: TRBV15; CDR3: CATSRVRVQETQYF
J: TRBJ2-6; V: TRBV20-1; CDR3: CSATSGANVLTF
J: TRBJ1-6; V: TRBV7-8; CDR3: CASSPNHAGEAHSPLHF
J: TRBJ2-7; V: TRBV27; CDR3: CASSSRASGKYEQYF
J: TRBJ2-2; V: TRBV6-2/TRBV6-3; CDR3: CASSYSRGYGTGELFF
J: TRBJ2-4; V: TRBV7-2; CDR3: CASSFDSVKNIQYF
J: TRBJ2-7; V: TRBV14; CDR3: CASSLLRPPYEQYF
J: TRBJ2-3; V: TRBV7-9; CDR3: CASSSQTDTQYF
J: TRBJ2-5; V: TRBV11-1; CDR3: CASSFGLRVRTKARDQYF
J: TRBJ2-1; V: TRBV6-2/TRBV6-3; CDR3: CASSYSGTSGYNEQFF
J: TRBJ2-7; V: TRBV30; CDR3: CAWSVGQGVRQYF
J: TRBJ2-2; V: TRBV4-1; CDR3: CASSPPPLAGGYGELFF
J: TRBJ2-7; V: TRBV7-2; CDR3: CASSLYAGEVYEQYF
J: TRBJ2-7; V: TRBV4-2; CDR3: CASSQDGGLAGLIYEQYF
J: TRBJ2-7; V: TRBV29-1; CDR3: CSVGGPHRDEQYF
J: TRBJ2-1; V: TRBV5-1; CDR3: CASSFFQTALYNEQFF
J: TRBJ2-7; V: TRBV3-1; CDR3: CASSRGGTSGSYEQYF
J: TRBJ2-1; V: TRBV3-1; CDR3: CASSRILAPSNEQFF
J: TRBJ2-1; V: TRBV6-5; CDR3: CASSYSPLYNEQFF
J: TRBJ2-1; V: TRBV20-1; CDR3: CSLGGNEQFF
J: TRBJ2-1; V: TRBV5-1; CDR3: CASSRGLAGRFKGEQFF
J: TRBJ2-5; V: TRBV4-1; CDR3: CASSQIAGWGETQYF
J: TRBJ2-3; V: TRBV28; CDR3: CASSPQRTSGRGVGDTQYF
J: TRBJ2-7; V: TRBV18; CDR3: CASSLSAGGGPVSRTYEQYF
J: TRBJ2-7; V: TRBV27; CDR3: CASSSSTSGTTEQYF
J: TRBJ2-3; V: TRBV28; CDR3: CASSSGDTDTQYF
J: TRBJ1-6; V: TRBV7-9; CDR3: CASSFTDSYYYNSPLHF